This T cell receptor beta chain was sequenced in a study of OX40 agonist ivuxolimab in advanced cancers. The wider study: From 23 to 79 years was the age range, with a mean of around 54 years, and about 78% were male.

Measured with immunoSEQ multiplex PCR; TCRdb has only the in-frame clones, and not every one. This table has approximately 40,000 clones, more than 75% appearing once. CDR3 length: 15 residues. Per germline, CDR1 MGHRA and CDR2 YSYEKL. The V gene lost 0 bases and the J gene lost 2 bases, with 10 bases spanning the gap. The specimen was CD4+ or CD8+ T cells sorted from blood, collected in a trial of the OX40 agonist ivuxolimab. The receptor's source is an adult with an advanced solid tumor such as melanoma, head and neck, liver or kidney cancer. This chain uses TRBV4-1 with TRBJ1-2, with a tentative D call TRBD1 (5 bases). For the CDR3, the DNA is TGCGCCAGCAGCCAAGAAGAGCGGGGGAACTATGGCTACACCTTC. It codes for CASSQEERGNYGYTF.